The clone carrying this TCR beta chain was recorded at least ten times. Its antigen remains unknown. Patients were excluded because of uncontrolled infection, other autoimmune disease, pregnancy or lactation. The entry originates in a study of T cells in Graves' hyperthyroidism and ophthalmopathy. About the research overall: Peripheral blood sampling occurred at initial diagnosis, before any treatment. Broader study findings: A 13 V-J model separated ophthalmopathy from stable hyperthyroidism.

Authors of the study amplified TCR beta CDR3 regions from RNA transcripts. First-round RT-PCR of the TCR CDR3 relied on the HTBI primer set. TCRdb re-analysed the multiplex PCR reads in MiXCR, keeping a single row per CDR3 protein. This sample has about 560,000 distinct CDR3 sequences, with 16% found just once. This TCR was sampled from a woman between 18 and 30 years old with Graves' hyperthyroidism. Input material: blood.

Here the CDR3 DNA reads TGTGCCAGCACATTTGGACCACAAGAGACCCAGTACTTC. This encodes CASTFGPQETQYF. The chain is built from TRBV2 and TRBJ2-5; D is uncertain. The CDR3 extends over 13 amino acids. Germline CDR1 is SNHLY and CDR2 is FYNNEI. Trimming stripped 7 bases from V and 2 bases from J, with 11 bases between. Using reference TRBV2 and TRBJ2-5 for the parts outside the CDR3, the full variable domain is EPEVTQTPSHQVTQMGQEVILRCVPISNHLYFYWYRQILGQKVEFLVSFYNNEISEKSEIFDDQFSVERPDGSNFTLKIRSTKLEDSAMYFCASTFGPQETQYFGPGTRLLVL.